The 14 T cell receptor beta chains in this list originate from one sample, sequenced in a study of CD8+CD57+ T cells in acquired aplastic anemia. Genomic DNA provided the template from which TCR beta VDJ and CDR3 profiles were obtained. TCRdb recomputed calls from the reads with MiXCR, one row per CDR3 protein. This table holds hundreds of thousands of distinct CDR3 sequences, 65% to 80% found once. The specimen sequenced was sorted CD4+, CD8+, or CD8+CD57+ T cells (not recorded which) from PBMCs. The receptors shown here come from a human donor in good health, serving as a control.

This clonotype appeared once. At one end, the junction sequence differs from germline, possibly due to a read error. This chain links TRBV5-4 with TRBJ1-4; maybe TRBD1 (5 bases). The CDR3 is 15 residues long. Germline V gene data show CDR1 as SGHNT and CDR2 as YYREEE (reference sequence). In DNA form, the CDR3 reads TGTGCCAGCAGGTTGGTGGACACAACTAATGAAAAACTGTTTTTT. This sequence encodes CASRLVDTTNEKLFF. The whole variable domain, remainder taken from reference TRBV5-4 and TRBJ1-4, is ETGVTQSPTHLIKTRGQQVTLRCSSQSGHNTVSWYQQALGQGPQFIFQYYREEENGRGNFPPRFSGLQFPNYSSELNVNALELDDSALYLCASRLVDTTNEKLFFGSGTQLSVL.

The CDR3 nucleotides are TGTGCCAGCAGCTTAATGGGGTACAGGGGGCGGAGCACAGATACGCAGTATTTT. Its protein is CASSLMGYRGRSTDTQYF. This chain joins TRBV7-3 and TRBJ2-3, with 9 bases fitting TRBD1. CDR1 and CDR2 from the germline V gene are SGHTA and FQGTGA. V lost 1 base to trimming and J lost 0 bases; unmatched junction nucleotides: 8. The CDR3 spans 18 residues.

This clonotype was recorded at least ten times. CDR3 sequence: CSAGGRTENTEAFF. DNA of the CDR3: TGCAGTGCTGGGGGAAGGACGGAGAACACTGAAGCTTTCTTT. The V gene is TRBV20-1, the J gene TRBJ1-1; the D gene is possibly TRBD1 (5 bases). CDR3 length: 14 residues. With 5 bases removed from V and 1 base from J, the gap between germline ends came to 14 bases. Germline-derived CDR1 and CDR2 are DFQATT and SNEGSKA (reference sequence).

The V and J genes are TRBV9 and TRBJ2-1; D is unresolved. V was pared by 4 bases and J by 15 bases, with 20 bases between. The CDR3 totals 13 residues. Germline lookup yields CDR1 SGDLS and CDR2 YYNGEE. CDR3 loop: CASSLARTNNTFF. CDR3 DNA sequence: TGTGCCAGCAGCTTAGCCCGAACAAATAACACGTTCTTC.

Notes on this clonotype: This likely comes from a read error, as the CDR3 has no conserved phenylalanine or tryptophan at its end. This sequence joins TRBV7-3 and TRBJ1-2; no reliable D call. This CDR3 region has 11 residues. Germline V CDR1 and CDR2: SGHTA, FQGTGA. Trimming took off 11 bases at V and 11 bases at J, with 18 bases between the two ends. Written as DNA, the CDR3 is TGTGCCTACAAAGTGAGCTATCAATACACCCCC. Protein product: CAYKVSYQYTP.

This chain links TRBV12-3 or TRBV12-4 with TRBJ2-2, with D possibly being TRBD2 (6 bases). V was trimmed by 6 bases and J by 4 bases, leaving 9 bases between them. CDR3 length: 13 residues. CDR3 sequence: CASSAGSTGELFF. In DNA form, the CDR3 reads TGTGCCAGCAGCGCGGGGAGCACCGGGGAGCTGTTTTTT.

Ten or more counts support this clonotype. The chain carries TRBV7-3 and TRBJ2-7, with a possible D match to TRBD1 (6 bases). Germline CDR1 SGHTA, CDR2 FQGTGA. Trimming pared 5 bases from V and 6 bases from J, leaving 14 bases between. This CDR3 region has 13 residues. The CDR3 bases are TGTGCCAGCAGCCTAAATTCACAGGGCGAGCAGTACTTC. Translation: CASSLNSQGEQYF.

In the case of this clonotype: Relative to the germline gene, one junction end is altered; a read error may explain this. The chain combines TRBV2 with TRBJ1-2; 7 bases map to TRBD1. CDR1 is SNHLY and CDR2 is FYNNEI in the germline V gene. The CDR3 loop spans 15 amino acids. The CDR3 region is CASSEVNRGREQYFF. CDR3 DNA: TGTGCCAGCAGTGAGGTCAACAGGGGTCGCGAGCAGTACTTCTTC.

This clonotype occurred once. The junction differs from germline at one of its ends, possibly a read error. This chain connects TRBV9 to TRBJ2-2, with D maybe TRBD2 (6 bases). The CDR3 totals 14 residues. Germline CDR1 SGDLS, CDR2 YYNGEE. CDR3 nucleotide sequence: TGTGCCAGCACGGGAGCCGGGGAGCTGGTTTTTGGAGTTTTT. Its protein is CASTGAGELVFGVF.

This clonotype was counted many times. The DNA of the CDR3 is TGTGCCAGCACGCAGACACGGGACCTCGGAGCTTTCTTT. Amino acid sequence: CASTQTRDLGAFF. The gene calls are TRBV6-6 and TRBJ1-1, with D possibly TRBD1 on 5 matching bases. The CDR3 has 13 amino acids. V dropped 7 bases and J dropped 10 bases, with 19 bases sitting between them. Per germline, CDR1 MNHNY and CDR2 SVGAGI (reference sequence).

The rearrangement joins TRBV2 to TRBJ1-2; D ambiguous. Germline CDR1 reads SNHLY; CDR2 reads FYNNEI. The length of the CDR3 is 13 residues. The ends were cut back, 1 base at V and 3 bases at J, with 6 bases in the middle. CDR3 nucleotide sequence: TGTGCCAGCAGTGAAGGAAGGGACTATGGCTACACCTTC. The encoded protein is CASSEGRDYGYTF.

This sequence joins TRBV9 and TRBJ1-6; the match to TRBD1 covers 7 bases. CDR1 and CDR2 (germline): SGDLS, YYNGEE. The length of the CDR3 is 16 residues. Trimming removed 7 bases from V and 14 bases from J; junction bases left unmatched: 21. This CDR3 reads CASGQGGRGGDTSLHF. The CDR3 DNA reads as TGTGCCAGCGGGCAAGGGGGCAGAGGTGGCGACACCTCCCTCCACTTT.

Of note for this clonotype: At one end, the junction sequence differs from germline, possibly due to a read error. The chain uses TRBV7-9 and TRBJ2-5; the match to TRBD1 covers 8 bases. CDR3 length: 13 residues. Per the germline V gene, CDR1 is SEHNR and CDR2 is FQNEAQ (reference sequence). CDR3 protein: CASGTGGRDTQYF. The CDR3 nucleotides are TGTGCCAGCGGGACAGGCGGAAGAGATACCCAGTACTTT.

In this sample, this clonotype turned up many times. DNA for the CDR3: TGTGCCTGGAGTTTTACAGATAGCACAGATACGCAGTATTTT. It encodes CAWSFTDSTDTQYF. J is TRBJ2-3 and V is TRBV30; D not resolved. V lost 2 bases and J lost 0, with 9 bases in between. Germline V gene lookup returns CDR1 GTSNPN and CDR2 SVGIG (reference sequence). The CDR3 loop spans 14 amino acids.